These T cell receptor beta chains were read from a single sample in a study of beta chain features in type 1 diabetes. The assay was immunoSEQ multiplex PCR, and TCRdb's table has in-frame clones only and misses some. The sample has some 700,000 clones, 13% seen once. The material sequenced was naive CD4+ T cells from blood. The receptors come from a man aged 18 to 30 with type 1 diabetes. CDR3s include the opening cysteine and the closing phenylalanine or tryptophan. Only some rows state a clone size, as once, few, many or a class for expanded clones.

cdr3_aa: CASSLGQTGPGQPQHF; clone_size: -; v_call: TRBV11-2; j_call: TRBJ1-5
cdr3_aa: CASSPGQVYTF; clone_size: few; v_call: TRBV7-8; j_call: TRBJ1-2
cdr3_aa: CASSVSGGYGYTF; clone_size: few; v_call: TRBV2; j_call: TRBJ1-2
cdr3_aa: CASSLGTGLQPQHF; clone_size: -; v_call: TRBV7-9; j_call: TRBJ1-5
cdr3_aa: CASSLGQPSSVYEQYF; clone_size: -; v_call: TRBV5-1; j_call: TRBJ2-7
cdr3_aa: CASSYSYRGLAGELFF; clone_size: -; v_call: TRBV6-5; j_call: TRBJ2-2
cdr3_aa: CSPEGTGQGHNEQFF; clone_size: few; v_call: TRBV29-1; j_call: TRBJ2-1
cdr3_aa: CSVDRRGHLNTEAFF; clone_size: few; v_call: TRBV29-1; j_call: TRBJ1-1
cdr3_aa: CASSLRTGDSPLHF; clone_size: many; v_call: TRBV13; j_call: TRBJ1-6
cdr3_aa: CASMLTAFTKNIQYF; clone_size: few; v_call: TRBV6-5; j_call: TRBJ2-4
cdr3_aa: CASSYMGTGVSAFF; clone_size: few; v_call: TRBV5-4; j_call: TRBJ1-1
cdr3_aa: CASRLPGQGLRTEAFF; clone_size: few; v_call: TRBV28; j_call: TRBJ1-1
cdr3_aa: CASSLASSGGTYTQYF; clone_size: few; v_call: TRBV7-6; j_call: TRBJ2-3
cdr3_aa: CASIGTGVSPLHF; clone_size: -; v_call: TRBV6-6; j_call: TRBJ1-6
cdr3_aa: CATRDTSYEQYF; clone_size: -; v_call: TRBV7-8; j_call: TRBJ2-7
cdr3_aa: CASSLVRGPSYEQYF; clone_size: -; v_call: TRBV28; j_call: TRBJ2-7
cdr3_aa: CASSRQGNYEQYF; clone_size: -; v_call: TRBV19; j_call: TRBJ2-7
cdr3_aa: CASRRQNTGELFF; clone_size: few; v_call: TRBV7-8; j_call: TRBJ2-2
cdr3_aa: CASTLRGQANTEAFF; clone_size: few; v_call: TRBV11-1; j_call: TRBJ1-1
cdr3_aa: CAITSDSRGTQYF; clone_size: few; v_call: TRBV10-3; j_call: TRBJ2-3
cdr3_aa: CASTPTGMNQPQHF; clone_size: -; v_call: TRBV19; j_call: TRBJ1-5
cdr3_aa: CASTANGANTEAFF; clone_size: -; v_call: TRBV19; j_call: TRBJ1-1
cdr3_aa: CASGARRRSYEQYF; clone_size: few; v_call: TRBV28; j_call: TRBJ2-7
cdr3_aa: CASKQGQGRTWDTEAFF; clone_size: -; v_call: TRBV27; j_call: TRBJ1-1
cdr3_aa: CAWSVDNSNQPQHF; clone_size: -; v_call: TRBV30; j_call: TRBJ1-5
cdr3_aa: CASSPRGTGSGEQYF; clone_size: -; v_call: TRBV5-1; j_call: TRBJ2-7
cdr3_aa: CASSGQVKNTEAFF; clone_size: few; v_call: TRBV18; j_call: TRBJ1-1
cdr3_aa: CSAGSGQDTDTQYF; clone_size: -; v_call: TRBV29-1; j_call: TRBJ2-3
cdr3_aa: CASSFAGGTEAFF; clone_size: -; v_call: TRBV7-2; j_call: TRBJ1-1
cdr3_aa: CAWSVLGEQSSYGYTF; clone_size: -; v_call: TRBV30; j_call: TRBJ1-2
cdr3_aa: CASSLGAGRPPLHF; clone_size: -; v_call: TRBV7-9; j_call: TRBJ1-6
cdr3_aa: CSAAGADTQYF; clone_size: once; v_call: TRBV20-1; j_call: TRBJ2-3
cdr3_aa: CASSPSGGLGDTEAFF; clone_size: -; v_call: TRBV11-3; j_call: TRBJ1-1
cdr3_aa: CASSRPGLAYEQYF; clone_size: -; v_call: TRBV19; j_call: TRBJ2-7
cdr3_aa: CASSVAPGIQETQYF; clone_size: few; v_call: TRBV9; j_call: -
cdr3_aa: CAWSDGGTNYGYTF; clone_size: few; v_call: TRBV30; j_call: TRBJ1-2
cdr3_aa: CASSEGRETQYF; clone_size: few; v_call: TRBV6-1; j_call: TRBJ2-5
cdr3_aa: CASSLNWNTEAFF; clone_size: -; v_call: TRBV5-6; j_call: TRBJ1-1
cdr3_aa: CASSRGYEQYF; clone_size: few; v_call: TRBV6-5; j_call: TRBJ2-7
cdr3_aa: CASSVPAGTEAFF; clone_size: -; v_call: TRBV25-1; j_call: TRBJ1-1
cdr3_aa: CASSPPSGELFF; clone_size: -; v_call: TRBV7-9; j_call: TRBJ2-2
cdr3_aa: CASSYSMHTEAFF; clone_size: few; v_call: TRBV6-5; j_call: TRBJ1-1
cdr3_aa: CASTRGVSINTEAFF; clone_size: few; v_call: TRBV2; j_call: TRBJ1-1
cdr3_aa: CASSGRTNSVTEAFF; clone_size: -; v_call: TRBV9; j_call: TRBJ1-1
cdr3_aa: CAWSTDPGGTDTQYF; clone_size: few; v_call: TRBV30; j_call: TRBJ2-3
cdr3_aa: CASSPGMGGGGEQFF; clone_size: -; v_call: TRBV7-9; j_call: TRBJ2-1
cdr3_aa: CASTHRETATGYTF; clone_size: -; v_call: TRBV11-3; j_call: TRBJ1-2
cdr3_aa: CASSLRRAGDTDTQYF; clone_size: -; v_call: TRBV19; j_call: TRBJ2-3